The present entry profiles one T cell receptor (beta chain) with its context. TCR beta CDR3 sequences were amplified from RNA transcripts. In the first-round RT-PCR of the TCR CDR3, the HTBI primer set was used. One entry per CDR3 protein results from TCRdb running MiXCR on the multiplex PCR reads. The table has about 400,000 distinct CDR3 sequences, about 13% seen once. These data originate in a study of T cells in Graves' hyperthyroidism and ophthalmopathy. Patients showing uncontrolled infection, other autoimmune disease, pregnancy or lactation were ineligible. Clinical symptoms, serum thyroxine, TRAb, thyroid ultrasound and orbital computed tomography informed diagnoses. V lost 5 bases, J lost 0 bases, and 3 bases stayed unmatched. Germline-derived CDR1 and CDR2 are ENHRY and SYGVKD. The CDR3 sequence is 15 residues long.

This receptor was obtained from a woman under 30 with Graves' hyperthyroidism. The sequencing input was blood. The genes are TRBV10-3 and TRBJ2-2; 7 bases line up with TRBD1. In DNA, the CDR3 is TGTGCCATCAGTCCGGGACAGTCGAACACCGGGGAGCTGTTTTTT. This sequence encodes CAISPGQSNTGELFF.